This T cell receptor beta chain came from a study of post-analysis software for immune sequencing data. Study-level points and caveats: Among 4 or 5 TRBV segments more frequent in patients than controls were TRBV5-6, TRBV5-1 and TRBV20-1.

This CDR3 contains 15 residues. Germline lookup yields CDR1 SGHAT and CDR2 FQNNGV. Unmatched junction bases numbered 8, after V lost 6 bases and J lost 3 bases. Unique molecular identifiers were present in the TCR beta cDNA libraries. TCRdb re-derived calls from the PCR reads in MiXCR, one entry per CDR3 protein. The table lists hundreds of thousands of distinct CDR3 sequences, 59% of them singletons, with around 10% in the top ten. Notes on this clonotype: Antigen unknown.

The sequenced sample was blood. The chain is built from TRBV11-2 and TRBJ2-7; TRBD1 matches at 10 bases. The TCR sequence derives from a girl aged 2 to 10 with multiple sclerosis. CDR3 sequence (DNA): TGTGCCAGCAGAACCGGGACAGGGGAGTGCTACGAGCAGTACTTC. It specifies CASRTGTGECYEQYF. The full variable domain, its missing parts supplied by reference TRBV11-2 and TRBJ2-7, is EAGVAQSPRYKIIEKRQSVAFWCNPISGHATLYWYQQILGQGPKLLIQFQNNGVVDDSQLPKDRFSAERLKGVDSTLKIQPAKLEDSAVYLCASRTGTGECYEQYFGPGTRLTVT.